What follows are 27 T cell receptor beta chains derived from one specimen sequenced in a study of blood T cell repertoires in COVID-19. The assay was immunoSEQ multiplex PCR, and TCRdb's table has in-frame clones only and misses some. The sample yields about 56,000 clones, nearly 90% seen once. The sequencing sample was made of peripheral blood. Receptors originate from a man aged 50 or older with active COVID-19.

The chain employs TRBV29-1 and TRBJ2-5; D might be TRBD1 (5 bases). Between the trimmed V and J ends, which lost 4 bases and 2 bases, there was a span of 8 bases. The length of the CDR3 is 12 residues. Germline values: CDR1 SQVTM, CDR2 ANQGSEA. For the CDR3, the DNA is TGCAGCGTTGGCAGGGCACAAGAGACCCAGTACTTC. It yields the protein CSVGRAQETQYF.

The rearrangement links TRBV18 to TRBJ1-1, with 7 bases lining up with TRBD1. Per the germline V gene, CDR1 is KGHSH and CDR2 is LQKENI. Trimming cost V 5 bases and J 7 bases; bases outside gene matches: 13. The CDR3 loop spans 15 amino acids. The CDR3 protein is CASSANRGGNLEAFF. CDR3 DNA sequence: TGTGCCAGCTCAGCCAACAGGGGCGGGAATCTTGAAGCTTTCTTT.

The CDR3 sequence is CASSFLPGTGVVTLHF. The CDR3 nucleotides read TGTGCCAGCAGCTTCCTTCCCGGGACAGGGGTGGTCACCCTCCACTTT. This chain uses TRBV7-9 with TRBJ1-6, with 10 bases lining up with TRBD1. V dropped 3 bases and J dropped 14; count of bases not matched to a gene: 13. Germline V gene data show CDR1 as SEHNR and CDR2 as FQNEAQ (reference sequence). The CDR3 has 16 residues.

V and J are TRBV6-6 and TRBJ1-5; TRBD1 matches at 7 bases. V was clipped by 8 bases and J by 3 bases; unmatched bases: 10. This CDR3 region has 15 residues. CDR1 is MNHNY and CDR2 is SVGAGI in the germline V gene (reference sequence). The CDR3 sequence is CASRYNRGSNQPQHF. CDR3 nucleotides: TGTGCCAGCCGGTACAACAGGGGATCCAATCAGCCCCAGCATTTT.

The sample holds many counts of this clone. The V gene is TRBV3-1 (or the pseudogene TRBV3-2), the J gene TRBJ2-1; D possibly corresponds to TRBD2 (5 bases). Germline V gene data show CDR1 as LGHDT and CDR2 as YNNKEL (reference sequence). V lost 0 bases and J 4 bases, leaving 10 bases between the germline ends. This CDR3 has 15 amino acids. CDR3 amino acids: CASSQDHGEYNEQFF. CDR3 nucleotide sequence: TGTGCCAGCAGCCAAGATCACGGGGAGTACAATGAGCAGTTCTTC.

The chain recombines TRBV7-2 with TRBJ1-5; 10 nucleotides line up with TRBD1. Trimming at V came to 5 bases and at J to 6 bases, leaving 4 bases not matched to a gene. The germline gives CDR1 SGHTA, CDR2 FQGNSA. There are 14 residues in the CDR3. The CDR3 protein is CASSPGTGVQPQHF. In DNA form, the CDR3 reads TGTGCCAGCAGCCCCGGGACAGGGGTTCAGCCCCAGCATTTT.

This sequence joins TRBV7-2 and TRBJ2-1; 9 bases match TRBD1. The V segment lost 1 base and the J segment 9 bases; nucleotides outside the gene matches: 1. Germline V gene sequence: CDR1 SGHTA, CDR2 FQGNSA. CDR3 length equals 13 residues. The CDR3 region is CASSLGTGAEQFF. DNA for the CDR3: TGTGCCAGCAGCTTAGGGACAGGGGCTGAGCAGTTCTTC.

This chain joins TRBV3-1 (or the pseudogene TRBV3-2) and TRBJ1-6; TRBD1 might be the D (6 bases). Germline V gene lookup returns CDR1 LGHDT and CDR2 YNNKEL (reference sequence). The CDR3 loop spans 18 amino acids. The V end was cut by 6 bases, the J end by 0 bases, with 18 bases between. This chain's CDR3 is CASSRSPRGSSYNSPLHF. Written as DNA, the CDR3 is TGTGCCAGCAGTCGCTCCCCGAGGGGGAGCTCCTATAATTCACCCCTCCACTTT.

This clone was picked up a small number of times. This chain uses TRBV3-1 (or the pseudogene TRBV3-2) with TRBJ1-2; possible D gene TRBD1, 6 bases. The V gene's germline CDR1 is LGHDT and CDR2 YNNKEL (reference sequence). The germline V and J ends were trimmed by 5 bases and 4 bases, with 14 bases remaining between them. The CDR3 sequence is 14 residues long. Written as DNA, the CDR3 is TGTGCCAGCAGCTCCAAGGGCAGGGGCTATGGCTACACCTTC. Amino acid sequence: CASSSKGRGYGYTF.

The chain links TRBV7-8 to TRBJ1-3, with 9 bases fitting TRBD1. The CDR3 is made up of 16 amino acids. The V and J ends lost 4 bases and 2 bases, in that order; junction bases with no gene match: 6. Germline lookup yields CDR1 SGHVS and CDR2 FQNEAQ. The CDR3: CASSSYRGQAGNTIYF. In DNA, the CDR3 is TGTGCCAGCAGCTCTTACAGGGGGCAGGCTGGAAACACCATATATTTT.

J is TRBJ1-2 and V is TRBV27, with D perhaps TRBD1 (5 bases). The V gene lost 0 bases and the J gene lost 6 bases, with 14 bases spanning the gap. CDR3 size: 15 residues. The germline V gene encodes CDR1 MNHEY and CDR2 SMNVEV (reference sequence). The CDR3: CASSLSRIGVNGYTF. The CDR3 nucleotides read TGTGCCAGCAGTTTATCCCGGATAGGGGTAAATGGCTACACCTTC.

The CDR3 sequence: CASSLYPRGALPYEQYF. The CDR3 nucleotides read TGTGCCAGCAGCTTATACCCCCGTGGAGCATTACCCTACGAGCAGTACTTC. The chain combines TRBV7-2 with TRBJ2-7; no clear D. There are 17 residues in the CDR3. Germline assignment: CDR1 SGHTA and CDR2 FQGNSA. Trimming cost V 2 bases and J 2 bases, with 19 bases left between them.

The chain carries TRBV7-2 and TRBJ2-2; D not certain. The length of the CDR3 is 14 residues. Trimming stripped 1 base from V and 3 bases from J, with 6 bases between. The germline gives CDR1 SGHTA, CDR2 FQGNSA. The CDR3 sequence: CASSLGSYTGELFF. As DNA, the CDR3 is TGTGCCAGCAGCTTAGGTAGTTACACCGGGGAGCTGTTTTTT.

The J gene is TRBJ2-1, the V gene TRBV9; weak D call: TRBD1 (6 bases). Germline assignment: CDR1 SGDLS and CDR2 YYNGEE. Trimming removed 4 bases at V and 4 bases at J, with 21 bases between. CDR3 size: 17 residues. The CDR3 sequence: CASSTVTGPNPYNEQFF. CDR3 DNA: TGTGCCAGCAGCACTGTGACAGGACCCAACCCTTACAATGAGCAGTTCTTC.

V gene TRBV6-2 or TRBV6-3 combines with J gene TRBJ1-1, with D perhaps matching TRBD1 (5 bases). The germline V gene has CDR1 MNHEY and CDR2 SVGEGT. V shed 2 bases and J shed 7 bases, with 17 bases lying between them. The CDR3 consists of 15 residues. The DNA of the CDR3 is TGTGCCAGCAGTTACCCCCTCAGGGAGGCCTATGAAGCTTTCTTT. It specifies CASSYPLREAYEAFF.

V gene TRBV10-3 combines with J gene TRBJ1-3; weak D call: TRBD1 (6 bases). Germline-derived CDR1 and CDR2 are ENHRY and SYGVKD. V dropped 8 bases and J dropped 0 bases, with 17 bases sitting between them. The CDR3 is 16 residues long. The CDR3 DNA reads TGTGCCATCTTATCCCCCGGACAGAGCTCTGGAAACACCATATATTTT. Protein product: CAILSPGQSSGNTIYF.

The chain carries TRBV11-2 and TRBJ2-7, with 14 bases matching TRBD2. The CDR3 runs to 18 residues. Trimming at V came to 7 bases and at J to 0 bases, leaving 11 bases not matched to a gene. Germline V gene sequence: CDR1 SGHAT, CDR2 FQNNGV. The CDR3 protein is CASTSSRLAGGHSYEQYF. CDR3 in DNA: TGTGCCAGCACCTCCTCGAGACTAGCGGGGGGGCACTCCTACGAGCAGTACTTC.

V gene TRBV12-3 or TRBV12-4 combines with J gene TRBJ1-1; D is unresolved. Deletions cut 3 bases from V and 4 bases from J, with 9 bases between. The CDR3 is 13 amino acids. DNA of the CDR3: TGTGCCAGCAGTTTTGAGCGAGGCACTGAAGCTTTCTTT. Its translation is CASSFERGTEAFF.

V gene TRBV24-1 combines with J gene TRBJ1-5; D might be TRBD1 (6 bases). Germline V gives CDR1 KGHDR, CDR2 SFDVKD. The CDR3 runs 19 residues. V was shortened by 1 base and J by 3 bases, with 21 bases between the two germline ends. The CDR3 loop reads CATSDFRNRVGKNNQPQHF. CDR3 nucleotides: TGTGCCACCAGTGATTTTCGGAACAGGGTAGGTAAAAACAATCAGCCCCAGCATTTT.

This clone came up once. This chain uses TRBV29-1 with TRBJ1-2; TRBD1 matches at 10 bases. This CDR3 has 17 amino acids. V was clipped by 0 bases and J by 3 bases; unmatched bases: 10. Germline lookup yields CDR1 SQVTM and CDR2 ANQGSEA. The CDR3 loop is CSVEEETGGGLYYGYTF. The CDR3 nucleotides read TGCAGCGTTGAAGAGGAGACAGGGGGCGGACTTTACTATGGCTACACCTTC. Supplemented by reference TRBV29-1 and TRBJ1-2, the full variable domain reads SAVISQKPSRDICQRGTSLTIQCQVDSQVTMMFWYRQQPGQSLTLIATANQGSEATYESGFVIDKFPISRPNLTFSTLTVSNMSPEDSSIYLCSVEEETGGGLYYGYTFGSGTRLTVV.

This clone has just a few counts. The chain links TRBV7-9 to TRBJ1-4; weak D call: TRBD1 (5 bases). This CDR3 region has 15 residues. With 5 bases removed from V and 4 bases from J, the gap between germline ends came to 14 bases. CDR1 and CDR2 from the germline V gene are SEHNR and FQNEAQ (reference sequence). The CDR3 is CASSPGRTLNEKLFF. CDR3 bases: TGTGCCAGCAGCCCCGGCCGGACACTTAATGAAAAACTGTTTTTT.

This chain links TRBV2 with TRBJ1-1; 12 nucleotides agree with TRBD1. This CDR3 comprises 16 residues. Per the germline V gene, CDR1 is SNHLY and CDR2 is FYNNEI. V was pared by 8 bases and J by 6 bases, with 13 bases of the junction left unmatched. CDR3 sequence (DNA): TGTGCCAGCGTCCGGGACAGGGGGCGTAATTTCCCTGAAGCTTTCTTT. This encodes CASVRDRGRNFPEAFF.

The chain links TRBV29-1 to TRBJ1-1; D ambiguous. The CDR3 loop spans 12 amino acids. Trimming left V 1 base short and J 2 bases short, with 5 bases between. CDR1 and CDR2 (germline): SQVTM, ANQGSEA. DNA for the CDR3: TGCAGCGTTGAAGTCAGAAACACTGAAGCTTTCTTT. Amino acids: CSVEVRNTEAFF.

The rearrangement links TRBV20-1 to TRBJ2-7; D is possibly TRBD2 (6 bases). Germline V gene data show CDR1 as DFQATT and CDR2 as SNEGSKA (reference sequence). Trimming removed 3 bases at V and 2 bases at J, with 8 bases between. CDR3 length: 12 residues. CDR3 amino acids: CSASGGTYEQYF. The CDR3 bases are TGCAGTGCTAGTGGCGGGACCTACGAGCAGTACTTC.

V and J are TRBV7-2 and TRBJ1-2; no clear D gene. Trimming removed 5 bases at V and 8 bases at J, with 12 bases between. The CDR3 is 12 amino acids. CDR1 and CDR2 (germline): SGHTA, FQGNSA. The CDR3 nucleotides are TGTGCCAGCAGCGAAGGCCGAGGCGGCTACACCTTC. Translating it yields CASSEGRGGYTF.

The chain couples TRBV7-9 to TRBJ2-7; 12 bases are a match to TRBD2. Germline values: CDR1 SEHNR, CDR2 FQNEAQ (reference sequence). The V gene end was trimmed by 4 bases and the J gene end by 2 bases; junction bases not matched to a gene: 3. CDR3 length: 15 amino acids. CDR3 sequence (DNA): TGTGCCAGCAGCTCCCCTAGCGGGGGGGCCTACGAGCAGTACTTC. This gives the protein CASSSPSGGAYEQYF.

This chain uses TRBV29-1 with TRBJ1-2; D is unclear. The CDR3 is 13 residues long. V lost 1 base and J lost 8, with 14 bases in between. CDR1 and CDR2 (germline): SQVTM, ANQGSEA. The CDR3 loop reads CSVEGELGRGYTF. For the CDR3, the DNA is TGCAGCGTTGAAGGCGAGTTGGGGAGAGGCTACACCTTC.